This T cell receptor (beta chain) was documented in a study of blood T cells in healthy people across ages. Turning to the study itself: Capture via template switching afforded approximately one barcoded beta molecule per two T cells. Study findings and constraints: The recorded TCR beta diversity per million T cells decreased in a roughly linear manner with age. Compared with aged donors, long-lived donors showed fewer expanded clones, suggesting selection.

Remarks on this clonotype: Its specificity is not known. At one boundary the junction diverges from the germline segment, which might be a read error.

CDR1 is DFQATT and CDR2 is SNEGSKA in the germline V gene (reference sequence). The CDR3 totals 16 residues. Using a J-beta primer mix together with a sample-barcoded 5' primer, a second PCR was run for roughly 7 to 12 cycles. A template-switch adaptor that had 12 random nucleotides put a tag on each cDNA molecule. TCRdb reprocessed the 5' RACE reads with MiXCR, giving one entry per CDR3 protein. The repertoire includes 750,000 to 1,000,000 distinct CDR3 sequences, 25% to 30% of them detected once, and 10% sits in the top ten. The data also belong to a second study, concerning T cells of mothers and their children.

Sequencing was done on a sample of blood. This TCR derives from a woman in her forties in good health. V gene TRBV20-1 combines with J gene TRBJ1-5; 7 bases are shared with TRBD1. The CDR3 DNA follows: TGCAGTGCTAGAGAACAGGGGAGAAGTAGCAATCGGCCCCAGCATTTT. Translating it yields CSAREQGRSSNRPQHF.